Included here is one T cell receptor beta chain sequence, with context. Its specificity is not known. The PCR had 60 Vbeta and 13 Jbeta primers. Assay used: immunoSEQ multiplex PCR; TCRdb lists only in-frame clones, some missing. The table lists about 70,000 clones, 65% to 80% of them singletons. Germline CDR1 reads GTSNPN; CDR2 reads SVGIG (reference sequence). The CDR3 covers 14 residues. This specimen belongs to a study of cytomegalovirus exposure and HLA in healthy donors. Overall study findings and caveats: Later analysis associated a missense DCLRE1C variant with TCR beta V- and J-gene trimming.

The gene calls are TRBV30 and TRBJ2-5; TRBD2 matches 11 bases. The closer fit of TRBJ2-7 to the DNA end suggests the J call may be wrong. The sample consisted of PBMCs. The clonotype comes from a man in his forties in good health and CMV-seropositive. The CDR3 here is CAWSNSGRADEQYF. The CDR3 coding sequence is TGTGCCTGGAGTAATAGCGGGAGGGCCGACGAGCAGTACTTC.